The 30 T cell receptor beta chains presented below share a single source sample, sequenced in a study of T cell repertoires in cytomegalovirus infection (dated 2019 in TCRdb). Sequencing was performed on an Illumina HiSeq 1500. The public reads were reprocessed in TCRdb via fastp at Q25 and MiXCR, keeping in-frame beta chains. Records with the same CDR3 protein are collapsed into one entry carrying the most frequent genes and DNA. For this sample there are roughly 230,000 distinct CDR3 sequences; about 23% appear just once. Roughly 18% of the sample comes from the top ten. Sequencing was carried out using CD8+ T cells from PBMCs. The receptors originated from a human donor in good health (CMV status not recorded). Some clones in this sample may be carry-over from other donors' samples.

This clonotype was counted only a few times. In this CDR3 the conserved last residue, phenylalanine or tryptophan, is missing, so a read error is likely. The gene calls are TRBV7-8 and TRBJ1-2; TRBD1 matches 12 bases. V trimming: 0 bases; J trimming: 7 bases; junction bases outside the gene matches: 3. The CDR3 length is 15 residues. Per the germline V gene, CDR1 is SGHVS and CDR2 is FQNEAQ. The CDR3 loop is CASSLAGQGARGYTS. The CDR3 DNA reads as TGTGCCAGCAGCTTAGCGGGACAGGGGGCTCGTGGCTACACCTCC.

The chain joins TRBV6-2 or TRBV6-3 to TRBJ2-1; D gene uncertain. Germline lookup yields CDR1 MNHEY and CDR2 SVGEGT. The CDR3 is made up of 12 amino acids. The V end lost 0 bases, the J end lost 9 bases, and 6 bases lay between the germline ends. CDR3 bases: TGTGCCAGCAGTTACTCCAGCCTTGAGCAGTTCTTC. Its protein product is CASSYSSLEQFF.

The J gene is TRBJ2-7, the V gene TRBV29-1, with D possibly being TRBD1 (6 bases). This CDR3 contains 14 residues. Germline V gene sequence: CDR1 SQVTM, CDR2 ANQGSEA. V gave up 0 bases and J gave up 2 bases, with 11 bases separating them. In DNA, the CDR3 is TGCAGCGTTGAAGAGCTACAGGGAACCTACGAGCAGTACTTC. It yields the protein CSVEELQGTYEQYF.

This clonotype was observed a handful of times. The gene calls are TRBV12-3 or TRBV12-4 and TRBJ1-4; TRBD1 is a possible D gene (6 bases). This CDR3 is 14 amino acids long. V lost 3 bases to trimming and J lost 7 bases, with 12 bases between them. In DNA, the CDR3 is TGTGCCAGCAGTTTGCTGGGGGGCGGTGAAAAACTGTTTTTT. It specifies CASSLLGGGEKLFF.

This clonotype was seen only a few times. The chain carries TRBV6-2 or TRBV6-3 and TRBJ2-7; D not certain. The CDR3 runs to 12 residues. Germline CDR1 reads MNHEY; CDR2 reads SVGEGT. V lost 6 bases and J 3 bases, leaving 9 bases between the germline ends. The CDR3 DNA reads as TGTGCCAGCAGACCCCACGTCTACGAGCAGTACTTC. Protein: CASRPHVYEQYF.

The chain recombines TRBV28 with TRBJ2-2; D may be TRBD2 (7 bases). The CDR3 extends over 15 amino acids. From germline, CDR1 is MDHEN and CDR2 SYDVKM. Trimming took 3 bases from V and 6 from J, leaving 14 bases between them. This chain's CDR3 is CASSFNGGPPGELFF. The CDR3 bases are TGTGCCAGCAGTTTTAACGGGGGGCCCCCCGGGGAGCTGTTTTTT. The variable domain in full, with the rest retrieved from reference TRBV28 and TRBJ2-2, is DVKVTQSSRYLVKRTGEKVFLECVQDMDHENMFWYRQDPGLGLRLIYFSYDVKMKEKGDIPEGYSVSREKKERFSLILESASTNQTSMYLCASSFNGGPPGELFFGEGSRLTVL.

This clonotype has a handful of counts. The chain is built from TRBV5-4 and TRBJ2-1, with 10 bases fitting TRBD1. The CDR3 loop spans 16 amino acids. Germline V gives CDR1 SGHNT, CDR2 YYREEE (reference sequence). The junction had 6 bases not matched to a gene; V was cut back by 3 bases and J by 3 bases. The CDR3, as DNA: TGTGCCAGCAGCTCGTGGGACAGGGGAGTCTACAATGAGCAGTTCTTC. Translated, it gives CASSSWDRGVYNEQFF.

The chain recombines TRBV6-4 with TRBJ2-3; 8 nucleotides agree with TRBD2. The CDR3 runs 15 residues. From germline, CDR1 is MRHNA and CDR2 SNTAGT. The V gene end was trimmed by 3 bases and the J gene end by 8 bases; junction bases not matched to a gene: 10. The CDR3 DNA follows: TGTGCCAGCAGTGATACCGGGACTAGAGTTGGTACGCAGTATTTT. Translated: CASSDTGTRVGTQYF.

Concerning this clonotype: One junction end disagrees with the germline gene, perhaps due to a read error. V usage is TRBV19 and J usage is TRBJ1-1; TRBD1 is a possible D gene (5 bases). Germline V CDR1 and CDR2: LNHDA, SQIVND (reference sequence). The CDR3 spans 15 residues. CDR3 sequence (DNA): TGTGCCAGTAGTATAGATCCCCAGGGCAGCACTGAAGCTTACTTT. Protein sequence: CASSIDPQGSTEAYF.

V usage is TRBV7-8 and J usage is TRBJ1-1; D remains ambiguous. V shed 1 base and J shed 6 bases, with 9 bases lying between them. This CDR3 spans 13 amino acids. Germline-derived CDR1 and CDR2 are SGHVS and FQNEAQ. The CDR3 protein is CASSLGASPEAFF. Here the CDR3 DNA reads TGTGCCAGCAGCTTAGGGGCCAGCCCTGAAGCTTTCTTT.

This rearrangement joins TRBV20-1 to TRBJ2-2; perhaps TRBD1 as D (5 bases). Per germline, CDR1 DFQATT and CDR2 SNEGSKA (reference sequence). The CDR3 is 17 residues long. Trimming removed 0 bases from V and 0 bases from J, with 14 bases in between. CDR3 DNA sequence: TGCAGTGCTAGAGATTTCAGGGATATCACGAACACCGGGGAGCTGTTTTTT. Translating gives CSARDFRDITNTGELFF.

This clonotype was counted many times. As DNA, the CDR3 is TGTGCCAGCAGCGGACTAGCGGGGGAGCCCTCTGGGGCCAACGTCCTGACTTTC. Amino acids: CASSGLAGEPSGANVLTF. The rearrangement uses TRBV5-6 and TRBJ2-6, with 13 bases that match TRBD2. CDR3 length: 18 amino acids. The trim removed 4 bases at V and 0 bases at J, leaving 4 bases unmatched. CDR1 SGHDT and CDR2 YYEEEE come from the germline V gene.

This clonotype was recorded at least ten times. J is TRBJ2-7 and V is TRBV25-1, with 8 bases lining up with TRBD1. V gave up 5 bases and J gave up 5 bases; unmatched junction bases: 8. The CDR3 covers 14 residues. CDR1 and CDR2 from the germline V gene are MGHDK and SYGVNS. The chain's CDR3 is CASSTPGQVNEQYF. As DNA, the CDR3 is TGTGCCAGCAGTACACCGGGACAGGTAAACGAGCAGTACTTC.

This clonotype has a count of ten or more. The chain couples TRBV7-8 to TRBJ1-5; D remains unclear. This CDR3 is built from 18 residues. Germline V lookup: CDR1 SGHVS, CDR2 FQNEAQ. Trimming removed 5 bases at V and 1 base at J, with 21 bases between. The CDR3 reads CASSNLEDVLWSNQPQHF. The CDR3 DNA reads TGTGCCAGCAGCAATTTGGAGGACGTCCTCTGGAGCAATCAGCCCCAGCATTTT.

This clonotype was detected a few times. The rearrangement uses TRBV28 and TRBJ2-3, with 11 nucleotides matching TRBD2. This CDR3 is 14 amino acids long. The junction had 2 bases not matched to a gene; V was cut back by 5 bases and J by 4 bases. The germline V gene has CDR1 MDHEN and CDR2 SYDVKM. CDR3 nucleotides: TGTGCCAGCAGTCATAGCGGGGGGGCAGATACGCAGTATTTT. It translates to CASSHSGGADTQYF.

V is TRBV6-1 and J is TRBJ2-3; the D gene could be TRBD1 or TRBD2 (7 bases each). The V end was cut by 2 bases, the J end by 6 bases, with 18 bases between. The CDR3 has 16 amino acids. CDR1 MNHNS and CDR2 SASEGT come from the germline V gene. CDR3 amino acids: CASSEPGRGRHDTQYF. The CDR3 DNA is TGTGCCAGCAGTGAACCTGGGAGGGGGCGGCATGATACGCAGTATTTT.

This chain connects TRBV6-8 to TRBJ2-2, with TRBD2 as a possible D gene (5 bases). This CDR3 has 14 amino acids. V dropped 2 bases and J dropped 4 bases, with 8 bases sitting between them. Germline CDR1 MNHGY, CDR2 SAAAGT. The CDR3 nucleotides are TGTGCCAGCAGTTACCTCGCGGGCACCGGGGAGCTGTTTTTT. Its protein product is CASSYLAGTGELFF.

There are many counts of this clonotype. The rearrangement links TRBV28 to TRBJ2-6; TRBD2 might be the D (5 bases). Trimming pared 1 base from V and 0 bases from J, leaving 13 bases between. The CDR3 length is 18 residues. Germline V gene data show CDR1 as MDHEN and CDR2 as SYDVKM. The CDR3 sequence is CASSLSRGLFSGANVLTF. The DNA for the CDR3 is TGTGCCAGCAGTTTATCCCGTGGACTGTTCTCTGGGGCCAACGTCCTGACTTTC.

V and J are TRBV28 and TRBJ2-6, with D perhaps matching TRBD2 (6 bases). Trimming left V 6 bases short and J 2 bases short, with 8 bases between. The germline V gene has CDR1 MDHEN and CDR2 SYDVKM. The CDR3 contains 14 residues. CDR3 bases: TGTGCCAGCAGCAGGAGGGCTGGGGCCAACGTCCTGACTTTC. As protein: CASSRRAGANVLTF.

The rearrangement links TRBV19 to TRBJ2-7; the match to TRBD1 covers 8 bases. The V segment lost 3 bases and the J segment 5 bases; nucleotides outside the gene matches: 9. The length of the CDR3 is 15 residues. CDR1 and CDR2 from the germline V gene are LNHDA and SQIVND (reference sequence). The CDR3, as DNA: TGTGCCAGTAGTATGGGGACAGGACTACCCAACGAGCAGTACTTC. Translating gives CASSMGTGLPNEQYF.

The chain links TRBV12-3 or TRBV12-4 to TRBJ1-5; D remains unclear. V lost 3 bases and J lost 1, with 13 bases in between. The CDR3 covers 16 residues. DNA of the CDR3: TGTGCCAGCAGTTTGGGATGGGGAGGCAGCAATCAGCCCCAGCATTTT. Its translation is CASSLGWGGSNQPQHF.

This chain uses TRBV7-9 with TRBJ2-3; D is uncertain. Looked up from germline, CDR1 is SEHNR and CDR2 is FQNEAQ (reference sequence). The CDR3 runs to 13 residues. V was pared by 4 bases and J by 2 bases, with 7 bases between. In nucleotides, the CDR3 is TGTGCCAGCAGCTCGGAAATCACAGATACGCAGTATTTT. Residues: CASSSEITDTQYF.

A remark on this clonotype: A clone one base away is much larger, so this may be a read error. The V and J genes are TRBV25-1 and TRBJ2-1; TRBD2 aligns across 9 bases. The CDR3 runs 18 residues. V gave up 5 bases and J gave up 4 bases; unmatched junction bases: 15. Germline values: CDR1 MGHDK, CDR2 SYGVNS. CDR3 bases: TGTGCCAGCAGTAAACCCGGCCTAGCGGGGAGCCCATACAATGAGCAGTTCTTC. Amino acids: CASSKPGLAGSPYNEQFF.

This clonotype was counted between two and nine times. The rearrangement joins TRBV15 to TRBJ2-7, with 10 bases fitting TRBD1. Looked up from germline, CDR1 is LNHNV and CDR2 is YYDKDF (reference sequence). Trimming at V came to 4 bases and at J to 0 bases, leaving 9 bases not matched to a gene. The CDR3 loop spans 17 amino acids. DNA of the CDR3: TGTGCCACCAGCAAAGGGACCGGGACAGGGGCCTCCTACGAGCAGTACTTC. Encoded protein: CATSKGTGTGASYEQYF.

The CDR3 loop reads CASRDVDNYGYTF. CDR3 in DNA: TGTGCCAGCAGAGACGTCGATAACTATGGCTACACCTTC. The chain carries TRBV6-6 and TRBJ1-2; D is ambiguous. V dropped 6 bases and J dropped 1 base, with 9 bases sitting between them. This CDR3 is built from 13 residues. The V gene's germline CDR1 is MNHNY and CDR2 SVGAGI (reference sequence).

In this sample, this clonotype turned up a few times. CDR3 bases: TGTGCCAGCAGCCGTAGGGCAGGGGACTTGGGGGAGACCCAGTACTTC. It translates to CASSRRAGDLGETQYF. The V and J genes are TRBV9 and TRBJ2-5; D may match TRBD1 or TRBD2 (6 bases each). With 4 bases removed from V and 5 bases from J, the gap between germline ends came to 21 bases. Germline CDR1 reads SGDLS; CDR2 reads YYNGEE. The CDR3 is 16 residues long.

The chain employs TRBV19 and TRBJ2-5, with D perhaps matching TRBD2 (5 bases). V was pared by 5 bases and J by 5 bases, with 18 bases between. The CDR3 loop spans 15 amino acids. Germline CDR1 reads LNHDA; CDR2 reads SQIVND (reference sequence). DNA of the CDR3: TGTGCCAGTAGTCCGTCGGGAATGGATGGGGAGACCCAGTACTTC. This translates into CASSPSGMDGETQYF.

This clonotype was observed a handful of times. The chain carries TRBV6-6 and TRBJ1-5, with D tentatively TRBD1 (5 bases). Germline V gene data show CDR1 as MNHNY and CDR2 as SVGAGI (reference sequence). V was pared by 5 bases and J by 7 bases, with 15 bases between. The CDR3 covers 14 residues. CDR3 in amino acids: CASSTYPGGQPQHF. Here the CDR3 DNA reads TGTGCCAGCAGTACCTACCCCGGGGGGCAGCCCCAGCATTTT.

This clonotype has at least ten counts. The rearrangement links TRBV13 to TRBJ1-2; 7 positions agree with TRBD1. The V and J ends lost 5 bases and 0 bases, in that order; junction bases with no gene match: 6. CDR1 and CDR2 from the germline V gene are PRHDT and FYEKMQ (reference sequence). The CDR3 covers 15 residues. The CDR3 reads CASSRAGQPNYGYTF. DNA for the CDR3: TGTGCCAGCAGCCGGGCGGGACAGCCTAACTATGGCTACACCTTC.

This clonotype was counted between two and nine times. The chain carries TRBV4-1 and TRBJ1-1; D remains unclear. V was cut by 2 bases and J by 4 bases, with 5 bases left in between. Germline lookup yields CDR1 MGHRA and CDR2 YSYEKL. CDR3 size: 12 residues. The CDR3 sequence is CASSQRGTEAFF. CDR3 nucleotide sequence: TGCGCCAGCAGCCAACGGGGCACTGAAGCTTTCTTT.